This T cell receptor beta chain was captured by sequencing in a study of read filtering for tumor transcriptome and immune sequencing. Study summary: Among patients, roughly 17 were male and more than 11 female, aged roughly 45 to 80 (mean about 69). DNase treatment preceded whole-transcriptome library preparation. Study-wide results and caveats: Dropping single-read clonotypes raised IR-seq and RNA-seq shared-clonotype correlation.

At least ten counts were recorded for this clonotype. The antigen remains undetermined. The CDR3 sequence is 13 residues long. CDR1 and CDR2 from the germline V gene are MDHEN and SYDVKM. Trimming left V 6 bases short and J 4 bases short, with 11 bases between. Molecular barcoded adaptors covering alpha/delta and beta/gamma chains were used on 400 ng RNA. TCRdb processed the reads anew with MiXCR; each CDR3 protein has one entry. The sample contains 40,000 to 50,000 distinct CDR3 sequences, around an eighth of which appear only once. Material: a population of CD138-negative cells sorted from bone marrow. The TCR sequence derives from a donor at least 40 years old with multiple myeloma. V and J are TRBV28 and TRBJ2-3; D is possibly TRBD1 (5 bases). The CDR3: CASSPWGADTQYF. In DNA, the CDR3 is TGTGCCAGCAGCCCCTGGGGCGCAGATACGCAGTATTTT.